A single sample gave rise to the 6 T cell receptor beta chains below, sequenced in a study of Graves' ophthalmopathy and Graves' hyperthyroidism. RNA transcripts were the template, and TCR beta CDR3 regions were amplified from them. RT-PCR in the first round used HTBI primers; a second-round multiplex PCR followed. TCRdb processed the multiplex PCR reads anew with MiXCR; each CDR3 protein has one entry. The sample shows 900,000 to 1,200,000 distinct CDR3 sequences, about 38% of them seen only once. The specimen sequenced was peripheral blood or thyroid tissue (not recorded which). The source is an adult man with Graves' hyperthyroidism.

This clonotype was counted between two and nine times. The rearrangement joins TRBV4-1 to TRBJ1-5; D may be TRBD1 (6 bases). Trimming left V 4 bases short and J 6 bases short, with 16 bases between. This CDR3 contains 15 residues. CDR1 is MGHRA and CDR2 is YSYEKL in the germline V gene. CDR3 amino acids: CASSPTSWGPQPQHF. The DNA for the CDR3 is TGCGCCAGCAGCCCTACGTCCTGGGGGCCTCAGCCCCAGCATTTT.

The CDR3 spells CASSIQGLWETQYF. The CDR3 DNA reads TGTGCCAGTAGTATTCAGGGGCTATGGGAGACCCAGTACTTC. The V and J genes are TRBV19 and TRBJ2-5, with D maybe TRBD1 (6 bases). V was clipped by 3 bases and J by 5 bases, with 13 bases between them. Germline CDR1 LNHDA, CDR2 SQIVND (reference sequence). This CDR3 contains 14 residues.

This clonotype was seen at least ten times. The CDR3 DNA reads as TGTGCCAGTAGTAGGAGAACCGGGACAGGGTTCGGCAATCAGCCCCAGCATTTT. It yields the protein CASSRRTGTGFGNQPQHF. This chain connects TRBV19 to TRBJ1-5; 9 bases fit TRBD1. V dropped 4 bases and J dropped 2; count of bases not matched to a gene: 12. Germline V CDR1 and CDR2: LNHDA, SQIVND (reference sequence). The CDR3 length is 18 residues.

This clonotype occurred many times. V and J are TRBV20-1 and TRBJ2-6; D unresolved. The CDR3 extends over 17 amino acids. The germline V gene has CDR1 DFQATT and CDR2 SNEGSKA (reference sequence). Trimming removed 0 bases at V and 0 bases at J, with 12 bases between. CDR3 loop: CSARDDAGHSGANVLTF. DNA for the CDR3: TGCAGTGCTAGAGATGACGCCGGCCACTCTGGGGCCAACGTCCTGACTTTC.

In this sample, this clonotype turned up a few times. The chain links TRBV13 to TRBJ2-7; maybe TRBD2 (5 bases). Trimming left V 5 bases short and J 3 bases short, with 20 bases between. Germline CDR1 PRHDT, CDR2 FYEKMQ (reference sequence). CDR3 length: 16 residues. The CDR3 loop is CASSLYTGIDRYEQYF. CDR3 in DNA: TGTGCCAGCAGCCTCTACACGGGGATAGATCGCTACGAGCAGTACTTC.

Only one count was recorded for this clonotype. V is TRBV5-5 and J is TRBJ2-7; 7 bases match TRBD1. The V gene's germline CDR1 is SGHKS and CDR2 YYEKEE (reference sequence). CDR3 length equals 12 residues. Trimming cost V 4 bases and J 6 bases; bases outside gene matches: 4. The CDR3 loop reads CASSRGLGEQYF. CDR3 DNA sequence: TGTGCCAGCAGCAGGGGGCTGGGCGAGCAGTACTTC.